The rows below give T cell receptor beta chains drawn from one sample of a study of T-cell memory formation after mild COVID-19. TCRdb passed the 5' RACE reads through MiXCR, listing each CDR3 protein once. The sample has about 390,000 distinct CDR3 sequences, more than 15% seen once. The sample taken for sequencing was PBMCs or a T cell subset sorted from them (not recorded which). The source is a man aged 18 to 35 who had mild COVID-19 (a few samples of this study predate the infection). Cell type and time point are not known. Both conserved end residues are part of each CDR3. A D gene is named only where the DNA matches it firmly. Some rows have no size entry. The others give once, few or many, or a class for an expanded clone.

j_gene | d_gene | v_gene | abundance | CDR3aa | CDR3nt
TRBJ2-3 | TRBD2 | TRBV5-1 | few | CASSRGGARADTQYF | TGCGCCAGCAGCCGCGGGGGGGCAAGAGCAGATACGCAGTATTTT
TRBJ2-7 | TRBD1 | TRBV4-1 | . | CASSPQGVGEQYF | TGCGCCAGCAGCCCACAGGGGGTTGGTGAGCAGTACTTC
TRBJ2-1 | . | TRBV5-1 | few | CASSLVAGGMNEQFF | TGCGCCAGCAGCTTGGTCGCAGGGGGGATGAATGAGCAGTTCTTC
TRBJ2-7 | . | TRBV20-1 | . | CSAREEDEQYF | TGCAGTGCTAGAGAGGAGGACGAGCAGTACTTC
TRBJ1-3 | . | TRBV29-1 | . | CSVEYSGNTIYF | TGCAGCGTTGAGTACTCTGGAAACACCATATATTTT
TRBJ2-2 | TRBD1 | TRBV19 | . | CASSILDRVFAKDTGELFF | TGTGCCAGTAGTATCTTGGACAGGGTTTTTGCTAAGGATACCGGGGAGCTGTTTTTT
TRBJ1-1 | . | TRBV4-2 | . | CASSQDLVGAVTEAFF | TGTGCCAGCAGCCAAGATCTCGTGGGCGCGGTCACTGAAGCTTTCTTT
TRBJ2-5 | TRBD2 | TRBV10-1 | few | CASRGGEETQYF | TGCGCCAGCAGGGGAGGGGAAGAGACCCAGTACTTC
TRBJ1-5 | . | TRBV12-3/TRBV12-4 | few | CASSLRGHQPQHF | TGTGCCAGCAGTTTACGGGGGCACCAGCCCCAGCATTTT
TRBJ2-3 | . | TRBV24-1 | . | CATSDFQGGTDTQYF | TGTGCCACCAGTGATTTCCAGGGGGGGACAGATACGCAGTATTTT
TRBJ2-5 | . | TRBV4-2 | . | CASSPEGPKKETQYF | TGTGCCAGCAGCCCGGAGGGACCGAAAAAAGAGACCCAGTACTTC
TRBJ2-3 | TRBD2 | TRBV9 | . | CASSKAGDGTDTQYF | TGTGCCAGCAGTAAGGCGGGAGATGGCACAGATACGCAGTATTTT
TRBJ2-5 | . | TRBV6-6 | . | CASKSVGGRETQYF | TGTGCCAGCAAGAGCGTCGGGGGGCGCGAGACCCAGTACTTC
TRBJ1-1 | TRBD1 | TRBV12-3/TRBV12-4 | . | CASSPTAGGSEAFF | TGTGCCAGCAGTCCCACCGCAGGGGGCAGTGAAGCTTTCTTT
TRBJ2-3 | . | TRBV24-1 | . | CATSDTTTADTQYF | TGTGCCACCAGTGACACGACGACTGCAGATACGCAGTATTTT
TRBJ1-1 | . | TRBV18 | few | CASHDRNTEAFF | TGTGCCAGCCATGACAGGAACACTGAAGCTTTCTTT
TRBJ1-6 | TRBD1 | TRBV20-1 | many | CRGQGDSPLHF | TGCAGGGGACAGGGTGATTCACCCCTCCACTTT
TRBJ2-1 | TRBD2 | TRBV7-9 | few | CASSLRLAGVNEQFF | TGTGCCAGCAGCTTGAGGCTAGCGGGGGTCAATGAGCAGTTCTTC
TRBJ2-1 | . | TRBV4-1 | . | CASSQEGRGTPAGEQFF | TGCGCCAGCAGCCAAGAAGGGAGGGGGACCCCCGCCGGGGAGCAGTTCTTC
TRBJ1-5 | . | TRBV4-3 | few | CASSQDGVGNQPQHF | TGCGCCAGCAGCCAAGATGGGGTGGGGAATCAGCCCCAGCATTTT
TRBJ2-3 | . | TRBV20-1 | many | CSAARAVITDTQYF | TGCAGTGCCGCTAGGGCGGTAATCACAGATACGCAGTATTTT
TRBJ2-1 | TRBD2 | TRBV9 | . | CASSVWASGGDEQFF | TGTGCCAGCAGCGTATGGGCTAGCGGGGGTGATGAGCAGTTCTTC
TRBJ2-5 | TRBD2 | TRBV5-1 | many | CASSPGTSGGETQYF | TGCGCCAGCAGCCCGGGGACTAGCGGGGGAGAGACCCAGTACTTC
TRBJ2-2 | . | TRBV7-2 | . | CASRDSANTGELFF | TGTGCCAGCAGGGACTCAGCGAACACCGGGGAGCTGTTTTTT
TRBJ2-3 | . | TRBV15 | . | CATSSPAGTDTQYF | TGTGCCACCAGCAGCCCCGCCGGCACAGATACGCAGTATTTT
TRBJ2-1 | TRBD2 | TRBV20-1 | . | CSASDGGARYNEQFF | TGCAGTGCTAGCGACGGGGGGGCACGTTACAATGAGCAGTTCTTC
TRBJ1-1 | TRBD1 | TRBV20-1 | . | CSAQTGTGVDTEAFF | TGCAGTGCTCAAACCGGGACAGGGGTAGACACTGAAGCTTTCTTT
TRBJ1-1 | TRBD1 | TRBV3-1 | few | CASSQEGEGTANTEAFF | TGTGCCAGCAGCCAAGAGGGGGAGGGGACAGCGAACACTGAAGCTTTCTTT
TRBJ1-1 | . | TRBV12-3/TRBV12-4 | . | CASNRPGRMNTEAFF | TGTGCCAGCAATCGCCCGGGACGGATGAACACTGAAGCTTTCTTT
TRBJ2-2 | . | TRBV7-2 | many | CASSLAPGTGELFF | TGTGCCAGCAGCTTAGCACCCGGCACCGGGGAGCTGTTTTTT
TRBJ2-7 | . | TRBV7-2 | . | CDSSLVGGSGQYF | TGTGACAGCAGCTTAGTAGGGGGGTCCGGGCAGTACTTC
TRBJ2-1 | . | TRBV6-2/TRBV6-3 | few | CASRSRGAPVHEQFF | TGTGCCAGCCGCTCCCGGGGGGCCCCCGTCCATGAGCAGTTCTTC
TRBJ2-5 | . | TRBV7-2 | few | CASSLVLETQYF | TGTGCCAGCAGCTTAGTTCTGGAGACCCAGTACTTC
TRBJ1-1 | . | TRBV7-2 | few | CASSTQMGYTEAFF | TGTGCCAGCAGCACCCAGATGGGTTATACTGAAGCTTTCTTT
TRBJ2-3 | . | TRBV7-9 | few | CASSLILGEIGTDTQYF | TGTGCCAGCAGCTTAATCTTGGGGGAGATAGGCACAGATACGCAGTATTTT
TRBJ1-2 | . | TRBV20-1 | few | CSARDEVLPNYGYTF | TGCAGTGCTAGAGATGAAGTCCTGCCAAATTATGGCTACACCTTC
TRBJ2-3 | . | TRBV28 | . | CASSFRSHPYTQYF | TGTGCCAGCAGTTTTAGGAGCCATCCATATACGCAGTATTTT
TRBJ2-5 | . | TRBV7-2 | few | CASSQHTETQYF | TGTGCCAGCAGCCAACATACGGAGACCCAGTACTTC
TRBJ2-1 | TRBD2 | TRBV5-1 | few | CASRLAGGSYNEQFF | TGCGCCAGCAGACTAGCGGGGGGATCCTACAATGAGCAGTTCTTC
TRBJ1-1 | TRBD1 | TRBV10-3 | . | CAIRSRGQIDTEAFF | TGTGCCATCAGGAGTAGGGGGCAGATTGACACTGAAGCTTTCTTT
TRBJ2-4 | . | TRBV28 | . | CASSFRVLDDLGNIQYF | TGTGCCAGCAGTTTTAGGGTGTTAGATGATTTGGGAAACATTCAGTACTTC
TRBJ2-2 | . | TRBV10-1 | . | CASGELFF | TGCGCCTCCGGGGAGCTGTTTTTT
TRBJ2-7 | . | TRBV7-2 | . | CASSLSAGTYEQYF | TGTGCCAGCAGCTTATCGGCGGGTACCTACGAGCAGTACTTC
TRBJ1-1 | . | TRBV4-2 | . | CASSQDGAENTEAFF | TGTGCCAGCAGCCAAGATGGGGCGGAGAACACTGAAGCTTTCTTT
TRBJ2-3 | . | TRBV11-2 | few | CASRYSTDTQYF | TGTGCCAGCAGATACAGTACAGATACGCAGTATTTT
TRBJ1-4 | . | TRBV7-2 | few | CASSIRLGADNEKLFF | TGTGCCAGCAGCATCCGACTGGGGGCAGATAATGAAAAACTGTTTTTT
TRBJ2-1 | TRBD1 | TRBV29-1 | few | CSVGRRQGNEQFF | TGCAGCGTTGGACGCCGACAGGGCAATGAGCAGTTCTTC
TRBJ1-5 | . | TRBV6-5 | few | CASERSAGRGQPQHF | TGTGCCAGCGAGAGGTCGGCAGGTCGTGGTCAGCCCCAGCATTTT
TRBJ2-1 | TRBD1 | TRBV20-1 | . | CSAGTGGQQFF | TGCAGTGCTGGTACAGGGGGTCAGCAGTTCTTC
TRBJ2-3 | . | TRBV7-2 | . | CASRSGYHTDTQYF | TGTGCCAGCAGGTCCGGGTACCACACAGATACGCAGTATTTT
TRBJ2-5 | TRBD1 | TRBV7-7 | . | CASSGQGPGTQYF | TGTGCCAGCAGTGGACAGGGCCCCGGGACCCAGTACTTC
TRBJ1-1 | TRBD1 | TRBV7-9 | few | CASSAGTGTAFF | TGTGCCAGCAGCGCCGGGACAGGGACTGCTTTCTTT
TRBJ1-3 | . | TRBV12-3/TRBV12-4 | . | CASSFGLIGNTIYF | TGTGCCAGCAGTTTCGGGTTAATCGGAAACACCATATATTTT
TRBJ2-2 | TRBD1 | TRBV5-1 | few | CASSMVTGATGELFF | TGCGCCAGCAGTATGGTAACAGGGGCCACCGGGGAGCTGTTTTTT
TRBJ2-5 | . | TRBV4-1 | . | CASSPRSGNLETQYF | TGCGCCAGCAGCCCACGCTCGGGAAACCTGGAGACCCAGTACTTC
TRBJ1-5 | . | TRBV2 | few | CASSFEGGGQPQHF | TGTGCCAGCAGTTTCGAAGGGGGTGGGCAGCCCCAGCATTTT
TRBJ1-1 | . | TRBV10-3 | . | CAISDPNTEAFF | TGTGCCATCAGTGACCCGAACACTGAAGCTTTCTTT
TRBJ1-1 | . | TRBV12-3/TRBV12-4 | few | CASSLINRVTEAFF | TGTGCCAGCAGTTTGATAAACAGGGTGACTGAAGCTTTCTTT